What follows is one T cell receptor beta chain and its context. The assay was immunoSEQ multiplex PCR, and TCRdb's table has in-frame clones only and misses some. The repertoire consists of about 60,000 clones, with about 92% occurring once and the leading ten covering around 4%. V was clipped by 10 bases and J by 8 bases, with 14 bases between them. The germline CDR1 and CDR2 sequences are SNHLY and FYNNEI. The CDR3 runs 11 residues. The data stem from a study of T cell changes during pregnancy in multiple sclerosis. The TCR originated in a female donor with multiple sclerosis, enrolled in a pregnancy study. The chain carries TRBV2 and TRBJ1-2, with D possibly TRBD1 on 6 matching bases. Here the sequenced sample was CD8+ T cells from peripheral blood mononuclear cells, taken in the second trimester of pregnancy. The CDR3 sequence: CAIVAGGGYTF. In DNA form, the CDR3 reads TGTGCCATCGTTGCTGGGGGCGGCTACACCTTC.